This is a list of T cell receptor beta chains from one sample in a study of early T cells in non-severe SARS-CoV-2 infection. TCRdb analysed the 5' RACE reads with MiXCR anew, one entry per CDR3 protein. Counted here are nearly 80,000 distinct CDR3 sequences, around 13% occurring once; the ten biggest clones make up 1.1%. The sequenced sample was whole blood. Source of these receptors: an adult who was a healthcare worker with PCR-confirmed SARS-CoV-2 infection or an uninfected control (not recorded which). Both conserved end residues are part of each CDR3. D genes are given only for firm matches. Clone size is not always given. Where it is, it says once, few, many or a class for expanded clones.

few,TRBV29-1,TRBJ2-3,NA,CSVERDGDTQYF,TGCAGCGTTGAACGGGATGGAGATACGCAGTATTTT
many,TRBV7-8,TRBJ2-3,TRBD1,CASSLYWTGNTDTQYF,TGTGCCAGCAGCTTATACTGGACAGGGAACACAGATACGCAGTATTTT
few,TRBV20-1,TRBJ2-1,TRBD2,CSAPLAGAYNEQFF,TGCAGTGCACCGCTAGCGGGAGCCTACAATGAGCAGTTCTTC
many,TRBV30,TRBJ1-1,NA,CAWSGDRGRAFF,TGTGCCTGGAGTGGGGACCGGGGCCGAGCTTTCTTT
many,TRBV20-1,TRBJ2-1,TRBD2,CSATQWASGRLKLNNEQFF,TGCAGTGCTACCCAGTGGGCTAGCGGGAGGCTCAAGCTTAACAATGAGCAGTTCTTC
many,TRBV20-1,TRBJ2-7,NA,CSARASRTPLGEQYF,TGCAGTGCTAGGGCTTCAAGGACCCCCCTTGGGGAGCAGTACTTC
few,TRBV5-1,TRBJ1-3,TRBD1,CASSFSGTAGNTIYF,TGCGCCAGCAGCTTTTCCGGGACAGCTGGAAACACCATATATTTT
many,TRBV5-1,TRBJ2-7,NA,CASSLSGFSYEQYF,TGCGCCAGCAGCTTGTCCGGGTTCTCCTACGAGCAGTACTTC
many,TRBV24-1,TRBJ2-1,NA,CATSTGGLEQFF,TGTGCCACCAGTACCGGGGGCCTTGAGCAGTTCTTC
many,TRBV19,TRBJ1-2,NA,CASSIGTAVNGYTF,TGTGCCAGTAGTATCGGGACTGCGGTTAATGGCTACACCTTC
many,TRBV6-5,TRBJ1-1,NA,CAILTATEAFF,TGTGCCATCCTCACCGCCACTGAAGCTTTCTTT
NA,TRBV3-1,TRBJ2-7,TRBD2,CASSLAGTEQYF,TGTGCCAGCAGTCTAGCGGGAACCGAGCAGTACTTC
many,TRBV27,TRBJ2-1,TRBD2,CASRRSGGAYNEQFF,TGTGCCAGCAGGCGTAGCGGGGGGGCTTACAATGAGCAGTTCTTC
few,TRBV2,TRBJ1-6,NA,CASSDRSSPLHF,TGTGCCAGCAGTGACAGGTCTTCACCCCTCCACTTT
NA,TRBV18,TRBJ2-1,TRBD2,CASSPRPGGPNEQFF,TGTGCCAGCTCCCCTCGCCCGGGGGGGCCTAATGAGCAGTTCTTC
NA,TRBV10-3,TRBJ2-2,TRBD1,CAISESRQGRTGELFF,TGTGCCATCAGTGAGTCCCGACAGGGGCGAACCGGGGAGCTGTTTTTT
many,TRBV5-1,TRBJ2-1,TRBD2,CASSLARELNEQFF,TGCGCCAGCAGCTTAGCGCGGGAGTTGAATGAGCAGTTCTTC
few,TRBV5-1,TRBJ2-1,TRBD1,CASTYRGQENNEQFF,TGCGCCAGCACCTACAGAGGACAGGAGAACAATGAGCAGTTCTTC
few,TRBV6-5,TRBJ2-7,NA,CASSYSSGPRNEQYF,TGTGCCAGCAGTTACTCGTCGGGCCCGAGGAACGAGCAGTACTTC
many,TRBV28,TRBJ2-3,NA,CASSPYDDLTSSTDTQYF,TGTGCCAGCAGTCCGTACGACGACCTGACCTCTAGCACAGATACGCAGTATTTT
NA,TRBV20-1,TRBJ1-5,NA,CSARVADSGIAWQPQHF,TGCAGTGCTAGAGTGGCGGACAGCGGGATCGCATGGCAGCCCCAGCATTTT
few,TRBV28,TRBJ2-7,NA,CASSWGGGGARDEQYF,TGTGCCAGCAGCTGGGGTGGTGGCGGCGCCAGGGACGAGCAGTACTTC
many,TRBV19,TRBJ1-5,NA,CASTSLIGGEQPQHF,TGTGCCAGTACCTCCCTTATTGGGGGTGAGCAGCCCCAGCATTTT
NA,TRBV7-2,TRBJ1-1,NA,CASIATYLNTEAFF,TGTGCCAGCATCGCGACTTACCTGAACACTGAAGCTTTCTTT
NA,TRBV21-1,TRBJ2-6,NA,CASSNDWGLNFSGANVLTF,TGTGCCAGCAGCAACGACTGGGGCCTCAACTTCTCTGGGGCCAACGTCCTGACTTTC
few,TRBV18,TRBJ2-7,TRBD1,CASSQTGTEQYF,TGTGCCAGCTCACAGACAGGGACCGAGCAGTACTTC
NA,TRBV7-6,TRBJ2-3,TRBD1,CASSYGTGTDTQYF,TGTGCCAGCAGTTATGGGACAGGGACAGATACGCAGTATTTT
many,TRBV5-1,TRBJ1-2,NA,CASSLPEYGYTF,TGCGCCAGCAGCTTACCGGAATATGGCTACACCTTC
NA,TRBV6-1,TRBJ2-1,NA,CASSEPGGGYNEQFF,TGTGCCAGCAGTGAACCAGGGGGGGGCTACAATGAGCAGTTCTTC
NA,TRBV27,TRBJ1-5,TRBD1,CASSRARDSSNQPQHF,TGTGCCAGCAGCCGCGCCCGGGACAGTAGCAATCAGCCCCAGCATTTT
few,TRBV3-1,TRBJ1-1,NA,CASSPNDRGMDTEAFF,TGTGCCAGCAGCCCAAACGATCGAGGTATGGACACTGAAGCTTTCTTT
few,TRBV6-2/TRBV6-3,TRBJ1-1,TRBD1,CASTGQGWTEAFF,TGTGCCAGCACCGGACAGGGGTGGACTGAAGCTTTCTTT
many,TRBV10-2,TRBJ2-2,NA,CASSEYGNTGELFF,TGCGCCAGCAGTGAGTACGGGAACACCGGGGAGCTGTTTTTT
many,TRBV7-8,TRBJ2-1,NA,CASTYPDNEQFF,TGTGCCAGCACCTATCCCGACAATGAGCAGTTCTTC
NA,TRBV7-7,TRBJ1-1,NA,CASSWTVNTEAFF,TGTGCTAGCTCGTGGACCGTGAACACTGAAGCTTTCTTT
few,TRBV29-1,TRBJ2-7,NA,CSVEVSGAYEQYF,TGCAGCGTTGAAGTGTCGGGGGCGTACGAGCAGTACTTC
NA,TRBV7-2,TRBJ2-3,TRBD2,CASSLGLAYTDTQYF,TGTGCCAGCAGCTTAGGACTAGCCTACACAGATACGCAGTATTTT
many,TRBV11-2,TRBJ1-4,NA,CASSYVGGANEKLFF,TGTGCCAGCAGCTACGTCGGTGGTGCTAATGAAAAACTGTTTTTT
NA,TRBV5-1,TRBJ1-2,NA,CASSPAESMVYGYTF,TGCGCCAGCAGTCCGGCTGAGAGCATGGTCTATGGCTACACCTTC
many,TRBV7-6,TRBJ1-4,TRBD1,CASSLLGTGREKLFF,TGTGCCAGCAGCTTACTCGGGACAGGGCGTGAAAAACTGTTTTTT
many,TRBV18,TRBJ2-3,TRBD1,CASSPRDRGLGDTQYF,TGTGCCAGCTCACCAAGGGACAGGGGGCTAGGAGATACGCAGTATTTT
many,TRBV20-1,TRBJ1-1,NA,CSASAGVNTEAFF,TGCAGTGCTAGTGCAGGGGTGAACACTGAAGCTTTCTTT
few,TRBV6-5,TRBJ2-7,TRBD2,CASSYLAGGGEQYF,TGTGCCAGCAGTTACCTAGCGGGAGGAGGAGAGCAGTACTTC
NA,TRBV12-3/TRBV12-4,TRBJ2-1,NA,CASKDISYNEQFF,TGTGCCAGCAAGGACATATCCTACAATGAGCAGTTCTTC
few,TRBV6-6,TRBJ2-3,NA,CASSYPVGGNNIHSTDTQYF,TGTGCCAGCAGTTACCCCGTCGGAGGGAACAATATACACAGTACAGATACGCAGTATTTT
many,TRBV11-2,TRBJ2-7,NA,CASSLGYGGSTEQYF,TGTGCCAGCAGCTTAGGGTACGGCGGGTCCACCGAGCAGTACTTC
NA,TRBV6-2/TRBV6-3,TRBJ2-1,TRBD2,CASSATTLTSGLLYNEQFF,TGTGCCAGCAGTGCAACTACCCTGACTAGCGGCCTCCTCTACAATGAGCAGTTCTTC
NA,TRBV12-3/TRBV12-4,TRBJ1-4,NA,CASSSDLPSPDEKLFF,TGTGCCAGCAGTTCCGACCTACCCAGCCCCGATGAAAAACTGTTTTTT
NA,TRBV7-9,TRBJ2-7,TRBD2,CASIVGLAGVHEQYF,TGTGCCAGCATCGTAGGACTAGCGGGGGTCCACGAGCAGTACTTC
many,TRBV3-1,TRBJ1-6,TRBD1,CASSPGQSIVGSPLHF,TGTGCCAGCAGCCCGGGACAGTCCATCGTGGGTTCACCCCTCCACTTT
few,TRBV30,TRBJ1-4,NA,CAWSNPAEAREKLFF,TGTGCCTGGAGTAACCCCGCCGAAGCTCGAGAAAAACTGTTTTTT